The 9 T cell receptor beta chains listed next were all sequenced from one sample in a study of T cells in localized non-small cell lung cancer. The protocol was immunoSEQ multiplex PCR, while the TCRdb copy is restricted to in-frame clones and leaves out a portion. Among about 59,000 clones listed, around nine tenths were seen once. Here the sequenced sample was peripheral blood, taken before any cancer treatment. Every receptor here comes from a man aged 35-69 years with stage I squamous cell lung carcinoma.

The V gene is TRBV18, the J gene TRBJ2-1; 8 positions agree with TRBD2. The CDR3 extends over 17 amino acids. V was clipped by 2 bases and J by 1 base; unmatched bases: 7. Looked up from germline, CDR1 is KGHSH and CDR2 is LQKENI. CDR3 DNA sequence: TGTGCCAGCTCACCAGCCATTAGCGGGAAGTCCTACAATGAGCAGTTCTTC. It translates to CASSPAISGKSYNEQFF.

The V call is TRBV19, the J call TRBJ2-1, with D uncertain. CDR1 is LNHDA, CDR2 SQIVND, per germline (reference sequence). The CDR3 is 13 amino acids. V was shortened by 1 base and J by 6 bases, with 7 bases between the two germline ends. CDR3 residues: CASSIGPSNEQFF. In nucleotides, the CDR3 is TGTGCCAGTAGTATAGGCCCAAGCAATGAGCAGTTCTTC.

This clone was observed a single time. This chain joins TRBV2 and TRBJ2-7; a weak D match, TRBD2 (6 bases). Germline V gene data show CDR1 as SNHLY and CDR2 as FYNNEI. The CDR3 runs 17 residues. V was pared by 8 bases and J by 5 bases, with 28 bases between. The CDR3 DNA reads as TGTGCCAGCCCTGGGAGGATGTTCAGGGACCCCCCCCACGAGCAGTACTTC. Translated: CASPGRMFRDPPHEQYF.

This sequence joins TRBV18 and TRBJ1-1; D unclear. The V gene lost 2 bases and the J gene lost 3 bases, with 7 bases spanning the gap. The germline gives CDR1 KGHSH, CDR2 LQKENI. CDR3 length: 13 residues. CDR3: CASSPRQDTEAFF. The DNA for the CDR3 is TGTGCCAGCTCACCAAGGCAAGACACTGAAGCTTTCTTT.

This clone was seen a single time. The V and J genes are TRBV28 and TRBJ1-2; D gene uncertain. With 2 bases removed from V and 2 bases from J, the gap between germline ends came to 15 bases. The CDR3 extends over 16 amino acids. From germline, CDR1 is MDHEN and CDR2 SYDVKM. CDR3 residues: CASSLRAQISNYGYTF. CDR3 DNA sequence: TGTGCCAGCAGTTTACGGGCTCAGATTTCCAACTATGGCTACACCTTC.

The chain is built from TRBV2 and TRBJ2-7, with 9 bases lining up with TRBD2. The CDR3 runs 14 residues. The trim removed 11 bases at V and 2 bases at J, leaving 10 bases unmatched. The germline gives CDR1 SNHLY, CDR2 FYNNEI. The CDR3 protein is CAGRNLAGTYEQYF. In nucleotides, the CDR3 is TGTGCCGGGAGGAACCTAGCGGGAACCTACGAGCAGTACTTC.

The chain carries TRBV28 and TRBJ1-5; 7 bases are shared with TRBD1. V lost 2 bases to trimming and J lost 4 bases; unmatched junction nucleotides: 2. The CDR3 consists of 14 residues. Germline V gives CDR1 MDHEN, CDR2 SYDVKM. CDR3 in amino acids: CASSLKQGNQPQHF. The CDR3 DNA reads TGTGCCAGCAGTTTAAAACAGGGGAATCAGCCCCAGCATTTT.

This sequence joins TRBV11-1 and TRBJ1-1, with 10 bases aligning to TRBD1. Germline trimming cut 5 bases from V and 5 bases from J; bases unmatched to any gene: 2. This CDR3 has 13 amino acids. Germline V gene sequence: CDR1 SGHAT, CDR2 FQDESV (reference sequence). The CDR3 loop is CASSVDRGTEAFF. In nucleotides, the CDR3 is TGTGCCAGCAGCGTGGACAGGGGGACTGAAGCTTTCTTT.

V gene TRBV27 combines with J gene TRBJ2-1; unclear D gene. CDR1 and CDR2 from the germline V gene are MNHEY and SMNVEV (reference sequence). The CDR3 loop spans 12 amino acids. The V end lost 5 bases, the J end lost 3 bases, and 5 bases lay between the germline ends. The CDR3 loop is CASSPNYNEQFF. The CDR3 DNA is TGTGCCAGCAGTCCGAACTACAATGAGCAGTTCTTC.